These 24 T cell receptor beta chains were all obtained from the same sample, sequenced in a study of control samples from healthy donors and cancer patients. Libraries were prepared by immunoSEQ multiplex PCR; TCRdb keeps only in-frame clonotypes and omits some of them. Seen here are about 130,000 clones, around 92% observed once, and the top ten hold over 0.5%. The sample comprised PBMCs. All receptors come from a man aged 80 or over with head and neck cancer.

The rearrangement links TRBV14 to TRBJ1-6; D gene uncertain. The CDR3 spans 13 residues. Trimming pared 1 base from V and 7 bases from J, leaving 5 bases between. Germline lookup yields CDR1 SGHDN and CDR2 FVKESK. The DNA of the CDR3 is TGTGCCAGCAGCCAAGCGGTAAATTCACCCCTCCACTTT. The encoded protein is CASSQAVNSPLHF.

The chain combines TRBV9 with TRBJ1-2; D might be TRBD1 (5 bases). V was pared by 4 bases and J by 4 bases, with 11 bases between. From germline, CDR1 is SGDLS and CDR2 YYNGEE. This CDR3 has 13 residues. CDR3 in amino acids: CASSRGLGYGYTF. The DNA of the CDR3 is TGTGCCAGCAGCAGGGGCTTGGGCTATGGCTACACCTTC.

The chain links TRBV6-2 or TRBV6-3 to TRBJ2-1, with a weak D call TRBD1 (5 bases). Germline CDR1 and CDR2: MNHEY and SVGEGT. The CDR3 consists of 17 residues. With 3 bases removed from V and 7 bases from J, the gap between germline ends came to 22 bases. The CDR3 DNA reads as TGTGCCAGCAGTTATCGCTTGCGCCAGGGAAGGGCAAATGAGCAGTTCTTC. Amino acids: CASSYRLRQGRANEQFF.

This chain connects TRBV2 to TRBJ1-2; maybe TRBD1 (6 bases). V was pared by 1 base and J by 5 bases, with 8 bases between. Per germline, CDR1 SNHLY and CDR2 FYNNEI. The CDR3 is made up of 13 amino acids. The CDR3 region has the DNA TGTGCCAGCAGTGAAGGCCAGGGGTATGGCTACACCTTC. Amino acids: CASSEGQGYGYTF.

The chain couples TRBV30 to TRBJ1-2; TRBD1 aligns across 8 bases. The V gene's germline CDR1 is GTSNPN and CDR2 SVGIG (reference sequence). There are 14 residues in the CDR3. Trimming cost V 0 bases and J 4 bases; bases outside gene matches: 4. The CDR3 here is CAWSVTGGTYGYTF. The CDR3 DNA sequence: TGTGCCTGGAGTGTAACAGGGGGAACCTATGGCTACACCTTC.

The count of this clone is one. This chain uses TRBV19 with TRBJ1-1; D gene uncertain. In germline, CDR1 is LNHDA, CDR2 SQIVND (reference sequence). The V end was cut by 10 bases, the J end by 1 base, with 13 bases between. CDR3 length equals 13 residues. Here the CDR3 DNA reads TGTGCCACCAGCCTACATCAGAACACTGAAGCTTTCTTT. The encoded protein is CATSLHQNTEAFF.

The chain links TRBV15 to TRBJ2-7; TRBD2 agrees at 9 bases. Trimming at V came to 1 base and at J to 7 bases, leaving 11 bases not matched to a gene. CDR1 and CDR2 (germline): LNHNV, YYDKDF (reference sequence). The CDR3 covers 16 residues. For the CDR3, the DNA is TGTGCCACCAGCAGAGCCCCGGGACTAGCATCGGGTGAGCAGTACTTC. Encoded protein: CATSRAPGLASGEQYF.

The gene calls are TRBV19 and TRBJ1-1; a weak D match, TRBD1 (6 bases). Trimming removed 2 bases from V and 6 bases from J, with 10 bases in between. The CDR3 contains 13 residues. CDR1 is LNHDA, CDR2 SQIVND, per germline (reference sequence). The CDR3 bases are TGTGCCAGTAGTATACGGGGGCTTTCTGAAGCTTTCTTT. It specifies CASSIRGLSEAFF.

The chain has TRBV18 and TRBJ1-1; the match to TRBD1 covers 7 bases. The CDR3 is 19 amino acids. Germline CDR1 reads KGHSH; CDR2 reads LQKENI. J lost 1 base, V lost 1 base, and 15 bases had no gene match. The CDR3 DNA reads TGTGCCAGCTCACCACGGGGGGGAGGGGGCGAGGTCGCGAACACTGAAGCTTTCTTT. It yields the protein CASSPRGGGGEVANTEAFF.

The rearrangement uses TRBV25-1 and TRBJ1-1; no firm D call. Per the germline V gene, CDR1 is MGHDK and CDR2 is SYGVNS. The length of the CDR3 is 14 residues. Trimming removed 0 bases from V and 5 bases from J, with 10 bases in between. The CDR3, as DNA: TGTGCCAGCAGTGAATACCAAGAAGGGACTGAAGCTTTCTTT. Its protein product is CASSEYQEGTEAFF.

The chain recombines TRBV12-3 or TRBV12-4 with TRBJ2-3; no firm D call. CDR3 length: 11 amino acids. The ends were cut back, 6 bases at V and 5 bases at J, with 6 bases in the middle. DNA of the CDR3: TGTGCCAGCAGCGTGGGAGATACGCAGTATTTT. Translating gives CASSVGDTQYF.

The gene calls are TRBV5-6 and TRBJ2-5; 9 bases fit TRBD1. The CDR3 extends over 17 amino acids. In germline, CDR1 is SGHDT, CDR2 YYEEEE. Trimming at V came to 1 base and at J to 1 base, leaving 8 bases not matched to a gene. The DNA of the CDR3 is TGTGCCAGCAGCTTGTATTGGGACAGGGCCTTCCAAGAGACCCAGTACTTC. It specifies CASSLYWDRAFQETQYF.

Here the CDR3 DNA reads TGTGCCAGTAGTATAGTAGCGGGGGGATCAAACATTCAGTACTTC. Encoded protein: CASSIVAGGSNIQYF. The gene calls are TRBV19 and TRBJ2-4, with 10 bases fitting TRBD2. The CDR3 is 15 residues long. After removal of 1 base from V and 6 bases from J, the junction contained 3 bases not matched to a gene. Germline V gene sequence: CDR1 LNHDA, CDR2 SQIVND (reference sequence). The whole variable domain, remainder taken from reference TRBV19 and TRBJ2-4, is DGGITQSPKYLFRKEGQNVTLSCEQNLNHDAMYWYRQDPGQGLRLIYYSQIVNDFQKGDIAEGYSVSREKKESFPLTVTSAQKNPTAFYLCASSIVAGGSNIQYFGAGTRLSVL.

A few counts support this clone. CDR3 loop: CASSLQIMGYTF. CDR3 bases: TGTGCCAGCAGCTTACAGATCATGGGCTACACCTTC. The V call is TRBV5-8, the J call TRBJ1-2; D not certain. This CDR3 is 12 amino acids long. V dropped 2 bases and J dropped 8 bases, with 10 bases sitting between them. Germline CDR1 SGHTS, CDR2 YDEGEE.

The chain is built from TRBV18 and TRBJ2-2, with no clear D. Germline V CDR1 and CDR2: KGHSH, LQKENI. There are 17 residues in the CDR3. The V gene lost 4 bases and the J gene lost 1 base, with 16 bases spanning the gap. The CDR3 sequence is CASSLTKRTGNTGELFF. The DNA for the CDR3 is TGTGCCAGCTCACTCACAAAAAGGACGGGGAACACCGGGGAGCTGTTTTTT.

J is TRBJ1-5 and V is TRBV19, with D possibly matching TRBD1 (5 bases). The germline CDR1 and CDR2 sequences are LNHDA and SQIVND (reference sequence). The CDR3 runs to 16 residues. The V gene lost 4 bases and the J gene lost 4 bases, with 17 bases spanning the gap. The CDR3 DNA is TGTGCCAGTAGTACCCCGGGACCGTCATGGAATCAGCCCCAGCATTTT. This translates into CASSTPGPSWNQPQHF.

V usage is TRBV5-4 and J usage is TRBJ2-1; tentative D call: TRBD1 (6 bases). The CDR3 runs 15 residues. The V and J ends lost 5 bases and 0 bases respectively, with 12 bases between them. Per germline, CDR1 SGHNT and CDR2 YYREEE (reference sequence). CDR3 region: CASRSGDSSYNEQFF. The CDR3 bases are TGTGCCAGCAGATCAGGGGATAGCTCCTACAATGAGCAGTTCTTC.

The sample holds one count of this clone. The chain combines TRBV5-1 with TRBJ1-2, with D possibly TRBD1 on 5 matching bases. The germline gives CDR1 SGHRS, CDR2 YFSETQ. The CDR3 loop spans 13 amino acids. V was trimmed by 3 bases and J by 4 bases, leaving 10 bases between them. CDR3 DNA: TGCGCCAGCAGCTGGGACGGAACCTATGGCTACACCTTC. The encoded protein is CASSWDGTYGYTF. The complete variable domain, with remaining parts taken from reference TRBV5-1 and TRBJ1-2, reads KAGVTQTPRYLIKTRGQQVTLSCSPISGHRSVSWYQQTPGQGLQFLFEYFSETQRNKGNFPGRFSGRQFSNSRSEMNVSTLELGDSALYLCASSWDGTYGYTFGSGTRLTVV.

The chain employs TRBV6-2 or TRBV6-3 and TRBJ1-3; 7 nucleotides agree with TRBD1. The V gene end was trimmed by 5 bases and the J gene end by 0 bases; junction bases not matched to a gene: 7. This CDR3 has 16 amino acids. Germline CDR1 and CDR2: MNHEY and SVGEGT. CDR3 loop: CASSARQGLSGNTIYF. CDR3 DNA sequence: TGTGCCAGCAGTGCAAGACAGGGACTCTCTGGAAACACCATATATTTT.

V usage is TRBV27 and J usage is TRBJ2-2; 9 bases are shared with TRBD2. CDR1 MNHEY and CDR2 SMNVEV come from the germline V gene (reference sequence). Trimming took 5 bases from V and 3 from J; bases not matched to a gene: 1. The CDR3 totals 14 residues. Here the CDR3 reads CASSRLADTGELFF. The CDR3 DNA follows: TGTGCCAGCAGTAGACTAGCGGACACCGGGGAGCTGTTTTTT.

V usage is TRBV5-6 and J usage is TRBJ1-5, with D perhaps TRBD1 (5 bases). Germline-derived CDR1 and CDR2 are SGHDT and YYEEEE. This CDR3 region has 14 residues. Between the trimmed V and J ends, which lost 0 bases and 6 bases, there was a span of 10 bases. CDR3 region: CASSLAGGGQPQHF. DNA for the CDR3: TGTGCCAGCAGCTTGGCCGGGGGGGGTCAGCCCCAGCATTTT. The variable domain in full, completed from reference TRBV5-6 and TRBJ1-5, reads DAGVTQSPTHLIKTRGQQVTLRCSPKSGHDTVSWYQQALGQGPQFIFQYYEEEERQRGNFPDRFSGHQFPNYSSELNVNALLLGDSALYLCASSLAGGGQPQHFGDGTRLSIL.

V gene TRBV5-1 combines with J gene TRBJ2-7, with TRBD1 as a possible D gene (5 bases). Germline CDR1 reads SGHRS; CDR2 reads YFSETQ. The CDR3 covers 12 residues. V lost 3 bases and J lost 11, with 15 bases in between. CDR3 in amino acids: CASSWGQGFEYF. The CDR3, as DNA: TGCGCCAGCAGCTGGGGTCAGGGTTTTGAGTACTTC.

This rearrangement joins TRBV19 to TRBJ1-3; D not certain. This CDR3 is 15 amino acids long. The germline V gene has CDR1 LNHDA and CDR2 SQIVND (reference sequence). V shed 8 bases and J shed 4 bases, with 18 bases lying between them. CDR3 DNA: TGTGCCAGTCACACCCCCGGACGGAGGGGAAACACCATATATTTT. Translated: CASHTPGRRGNTIYF.

This chain links TRBV10-3 with TRBJ2-7; D is ambiguous. Germline V gives CDR1 ENHRY, CDR2 SYGVKD. The CDR3 is 15 residues long. V was shortened by 6 bases and J by 0 bases, with 15 bases between the two germline ends. CDR3 in amino acids: CAISSAHGVSYEQYF. The DNA of the CDR3 is TGTGCCATCAGCTCGGCCCACGGTGTCTCCTACGAGCAGTACTTC.